The source of this T cell receptor beta chain is a study of cytomegalovirus exposure and HLA in healthy donors. CDR3 size: 11 residues. The V gene lost 3 bases and the J gene lost 5 bases, with 2 bases spanning the gap. In germline, CDR1 is SGDLS, CDR2 YYNGEE. This clone has just a few counts. What it binds is not known. PCR primers comprised 60 Vbeta and 13 Jbeta primers. Sequencing was performed with immunoSEQ multiplex PCR; in TCRdb, only in-frame clones are kept and a portion is missing. The data contain 150,000 to 200,000 clones, about three quarters of them seen just once; the ten biggest clones take up about 2.9%. Study conclusions and caveats: An analysis was carried out at a later point. It showed that HLA-associated TCR beta chains were more clonally expanded than equally common non-associated chains. A later analysis reported that several of the most significant clusters appeared to be linked to common viral pathogens, among them Epstein-Barr virus.

The chain recombines TRBV9 with TRBJ2-2; D ambiguous. The TCR was taken from a female donor in good health and CMV-seronegative. What was sequenced was PBMCs. The CDR3 loop reads CASSATGELFF. The CDR3 nucleotides read TGTGCCAGCAGCGCGACCGGGGAGCTGTTTTTT.